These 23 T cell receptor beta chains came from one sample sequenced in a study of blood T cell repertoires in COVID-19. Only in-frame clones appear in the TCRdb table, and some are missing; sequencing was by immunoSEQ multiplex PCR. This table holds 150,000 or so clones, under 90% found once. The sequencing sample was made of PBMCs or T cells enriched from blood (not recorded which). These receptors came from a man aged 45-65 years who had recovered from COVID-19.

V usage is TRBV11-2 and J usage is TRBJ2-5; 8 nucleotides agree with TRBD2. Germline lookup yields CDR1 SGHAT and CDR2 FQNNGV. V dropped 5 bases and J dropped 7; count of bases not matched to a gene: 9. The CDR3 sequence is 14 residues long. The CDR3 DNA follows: TGTGCCAGCAGCGGCGGGCGGGGGGAGGCGACCCAGTACTTC. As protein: CASSGGRGEATQYF.

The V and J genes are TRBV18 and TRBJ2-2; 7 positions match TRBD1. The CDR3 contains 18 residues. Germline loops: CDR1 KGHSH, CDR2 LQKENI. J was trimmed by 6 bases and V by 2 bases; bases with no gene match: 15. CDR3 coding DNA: TGTGCCAGCTCACCATCCCAACAGGGGCTGCTTTTCGCCGGGGAGCTGTTTTTT. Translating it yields CASSPSQQGLLFAGELFF.

CDR3 DNA: TGTGCCAGCAGCCTGAAACAGGGGGCCTACACTGAAGCTTTCTTT. Its translation is CASSLKQGAYTEAFF. The rearrangement uses TRBV7-8 and TRBJ1-1; 9 nucleotides agree with TRBD1. CDR1 is SGHVS and CDR2 is FQNEAQ in the germline V gene. This CDR3 has 15 residues. Germline trimming cut 5 bases from V and 3 bases from J; bases unmatched to any gene: 7.

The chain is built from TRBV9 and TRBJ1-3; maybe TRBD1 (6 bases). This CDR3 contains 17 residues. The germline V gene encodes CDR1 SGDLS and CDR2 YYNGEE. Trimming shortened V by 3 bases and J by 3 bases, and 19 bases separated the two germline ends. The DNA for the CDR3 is TGTGCCAGCAGCGGACACGCCGGGGGGCACGGTGGAAACACCATATATTTT. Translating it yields CASSGHAGGHGGNTIYF.

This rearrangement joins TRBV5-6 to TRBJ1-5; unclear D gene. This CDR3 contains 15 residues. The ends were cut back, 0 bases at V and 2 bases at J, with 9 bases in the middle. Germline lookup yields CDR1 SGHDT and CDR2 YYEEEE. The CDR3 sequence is CASSLGPNGNQPQHF. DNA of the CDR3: TGTGCCAGCAGCTTGGGGCCGAACGGCAATCAGCCCCAGCATTTT.

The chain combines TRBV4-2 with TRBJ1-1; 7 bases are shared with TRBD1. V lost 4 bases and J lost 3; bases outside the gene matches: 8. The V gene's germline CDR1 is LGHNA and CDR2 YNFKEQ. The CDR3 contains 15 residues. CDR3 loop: CASSPRQGSDTEAFF. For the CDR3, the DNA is TGTGCCAGCAGCCCAAGACAGGGCTCGGACACTGAAGCTTTCTTT.

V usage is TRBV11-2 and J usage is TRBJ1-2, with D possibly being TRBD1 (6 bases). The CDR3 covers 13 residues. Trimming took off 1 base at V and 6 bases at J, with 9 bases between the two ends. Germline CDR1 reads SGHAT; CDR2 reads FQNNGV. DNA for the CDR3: TGTGCCAGCAGCTTAGGACAGGCGAATGGCTACACCTTC. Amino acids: CASSLGQANGYTF.

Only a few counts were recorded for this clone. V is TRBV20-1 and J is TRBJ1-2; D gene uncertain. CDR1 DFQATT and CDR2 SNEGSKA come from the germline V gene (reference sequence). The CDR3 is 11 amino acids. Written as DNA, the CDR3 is TGCAGAGGCCCCAGCCGGGATGGCTACACCTTC. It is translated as CRGPSRDGYTF.

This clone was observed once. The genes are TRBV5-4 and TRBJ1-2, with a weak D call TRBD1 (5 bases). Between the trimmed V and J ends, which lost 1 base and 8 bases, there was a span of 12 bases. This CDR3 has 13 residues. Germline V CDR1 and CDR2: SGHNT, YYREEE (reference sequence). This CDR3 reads CASSLLQGEGYTF. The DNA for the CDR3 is TGTGCCAGCAGCTTGCTCCAGGGTGAGGGCTACACCTTC.

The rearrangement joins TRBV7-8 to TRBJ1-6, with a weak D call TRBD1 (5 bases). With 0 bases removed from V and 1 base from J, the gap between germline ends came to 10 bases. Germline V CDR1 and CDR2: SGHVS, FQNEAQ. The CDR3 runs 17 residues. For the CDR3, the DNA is TGTGCCAGCAGCTTAGCGGCGAGGACATCCTATAATTCACCCCTCCACTTT. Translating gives CASSLAARTSYNSPLHF.

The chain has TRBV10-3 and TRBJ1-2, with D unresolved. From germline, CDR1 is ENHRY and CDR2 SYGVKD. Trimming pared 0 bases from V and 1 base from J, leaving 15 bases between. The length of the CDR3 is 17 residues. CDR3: CAISESRAKTDNYGYTF. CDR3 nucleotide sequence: TGTGCCATCAGTGAGTCGAGGGCCAAGACCGATAACTATGGCTACACCTTC.

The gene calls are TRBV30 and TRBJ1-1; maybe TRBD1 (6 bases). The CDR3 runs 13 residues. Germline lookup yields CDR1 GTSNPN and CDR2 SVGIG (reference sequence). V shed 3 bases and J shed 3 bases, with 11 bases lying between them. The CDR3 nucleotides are TGTGCCTGGAGCCCGGACAGCTACACTGAAGCTTTCTTT. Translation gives CAWSPDSYTEAFF.

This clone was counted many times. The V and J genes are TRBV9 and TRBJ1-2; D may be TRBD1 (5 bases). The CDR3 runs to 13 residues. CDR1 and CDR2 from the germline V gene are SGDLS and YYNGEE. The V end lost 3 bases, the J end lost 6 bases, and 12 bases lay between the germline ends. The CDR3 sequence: CASSEGGGNGYTF. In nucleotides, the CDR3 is TGTGCCAGCAGCGAGGGTGGGGGGAATGGCTACACCTTC.

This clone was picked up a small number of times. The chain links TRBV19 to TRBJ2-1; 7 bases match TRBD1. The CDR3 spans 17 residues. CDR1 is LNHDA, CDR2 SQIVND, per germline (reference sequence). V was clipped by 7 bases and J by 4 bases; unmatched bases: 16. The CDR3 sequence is CASTPGAYRGPYNEQFF. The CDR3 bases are TGTGCCAGTACCCCTGGGGCTTACAGGGGCCCTTACAATGAGCAGTTCTTC.

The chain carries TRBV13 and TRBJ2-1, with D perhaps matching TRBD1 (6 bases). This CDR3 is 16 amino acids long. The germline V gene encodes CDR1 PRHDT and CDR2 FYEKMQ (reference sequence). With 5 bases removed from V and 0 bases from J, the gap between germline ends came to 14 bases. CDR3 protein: CASSPLRQASYNEQFF. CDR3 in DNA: TGTGCCAGCAGCCCCCTCCGACAGGCCTCCTACAATGAGCAGTTCTTC.

CDR3 bases: TGTGCCAGCAAAGAGACAGGGCGGGAAAAACTGTTTTTT. Residues: CASKETGREKLFF. The J gene is TRBJ1-4, the V gene TRBV5-5, with TRBD1 matching 7 bases. The CDR3 totals 13 residues. CDR1 and CDR2 (germline): SGHKS, YYEKEE (reference sequence). The trim removed 6 bases at V and 8 bases at J, leaving 7 bases unmatched.

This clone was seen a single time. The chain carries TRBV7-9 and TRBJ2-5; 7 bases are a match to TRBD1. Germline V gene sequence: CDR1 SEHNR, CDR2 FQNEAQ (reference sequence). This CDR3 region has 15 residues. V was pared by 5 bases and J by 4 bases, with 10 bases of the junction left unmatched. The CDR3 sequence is CASSHWTGSGETQYF. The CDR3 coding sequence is TGTGCCAGCAGCCATTGGACAGGATCGGGAGAGACCCAGTACTTC.

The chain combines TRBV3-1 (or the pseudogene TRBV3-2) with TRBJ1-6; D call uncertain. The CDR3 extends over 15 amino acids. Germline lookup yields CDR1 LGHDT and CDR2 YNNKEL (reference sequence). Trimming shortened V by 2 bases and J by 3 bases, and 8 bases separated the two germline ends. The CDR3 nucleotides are TGTGCCAGCAGCCAACCAGGCTACTATAATTCACCCCTCCACTTT. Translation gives CASSQPGYYNSPLHF.

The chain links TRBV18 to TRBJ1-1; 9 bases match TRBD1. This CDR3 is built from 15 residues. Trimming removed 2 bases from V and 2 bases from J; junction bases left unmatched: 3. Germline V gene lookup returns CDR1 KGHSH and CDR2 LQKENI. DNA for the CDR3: TGTGCCAGCTCACCAGGACAGGGGAGTAACACTGAAGCTTTCTTT. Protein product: CASSPGQGSNTEAFF.

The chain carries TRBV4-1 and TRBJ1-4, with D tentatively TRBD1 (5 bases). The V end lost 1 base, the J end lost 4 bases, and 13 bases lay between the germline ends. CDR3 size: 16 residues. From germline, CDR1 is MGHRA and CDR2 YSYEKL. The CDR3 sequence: CASSQGSGGFNEKLFF. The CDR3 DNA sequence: TGCGCCAGCAGCCAAGGTTCCGGGGGTTTTAATGAAAAACTGTTTTTT.

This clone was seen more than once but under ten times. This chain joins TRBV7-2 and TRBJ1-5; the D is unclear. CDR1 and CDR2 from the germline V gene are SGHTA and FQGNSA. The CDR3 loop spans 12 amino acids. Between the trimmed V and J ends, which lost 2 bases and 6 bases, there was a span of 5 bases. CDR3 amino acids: CASSLRSQPQHF. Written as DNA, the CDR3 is TGTGCCAGCAGCTTAAGGAGTCAGCCCCAGCATTTT.

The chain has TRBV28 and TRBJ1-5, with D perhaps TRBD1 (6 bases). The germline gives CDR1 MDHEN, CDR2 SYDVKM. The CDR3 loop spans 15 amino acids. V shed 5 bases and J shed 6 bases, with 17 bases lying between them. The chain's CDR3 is CASSVGGGGSQPQHF. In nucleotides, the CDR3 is TGTGCCAGCAGTGTAGGAGGGGGGGGGAGTCAGCCCCAGCATTTT.

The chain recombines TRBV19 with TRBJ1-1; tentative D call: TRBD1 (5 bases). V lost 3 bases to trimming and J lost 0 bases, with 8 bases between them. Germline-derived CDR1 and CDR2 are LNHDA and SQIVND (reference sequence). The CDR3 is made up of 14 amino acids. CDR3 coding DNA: TGTGCCAGTAGTATGCCGGGGGTGAACACTGAAGCTTTCTTT. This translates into CASSMPGVNTEAFF.